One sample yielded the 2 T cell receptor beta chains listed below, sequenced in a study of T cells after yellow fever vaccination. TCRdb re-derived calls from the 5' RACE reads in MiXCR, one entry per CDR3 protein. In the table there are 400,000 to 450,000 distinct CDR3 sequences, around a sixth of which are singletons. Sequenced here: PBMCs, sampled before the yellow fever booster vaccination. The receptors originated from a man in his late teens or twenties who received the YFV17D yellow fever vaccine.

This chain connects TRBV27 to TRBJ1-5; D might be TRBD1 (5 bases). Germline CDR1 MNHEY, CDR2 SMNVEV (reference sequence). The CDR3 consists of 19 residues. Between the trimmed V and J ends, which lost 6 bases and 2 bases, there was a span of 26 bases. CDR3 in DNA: TGTGCCAGCAGACTTAGCTTCCGGGACCGCGGCTTTGGCAATCAGCCCCAGCATTTT. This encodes CASRLSFRDRGFGNQPQHF.

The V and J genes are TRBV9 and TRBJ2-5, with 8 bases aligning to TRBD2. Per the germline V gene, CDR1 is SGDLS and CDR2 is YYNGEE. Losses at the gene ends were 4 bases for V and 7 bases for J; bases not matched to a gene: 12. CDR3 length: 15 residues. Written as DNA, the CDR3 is TGTGCCAGCAGCCTTCGGGGGGGGGCTGGTCCGACCCAGTACTTC. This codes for CASSLRGGAGPTQYF.